This T cell receptor (beta chain) was identified during a study of shared T cell receptors in the human thymus. The CDR3 is made up of 17 amino acids. The V end lost 0 bases, the J end lost 2 bases, and 16 bases lay between the germline ends. The germline V gene has CDR1 SGDLS and CDR2 YYNGEE. Sequencing was performed with immunoSEQ multiplex PCR; in TCRdb, only in-frame clones are kept and a portion is missing. The repertoire holds some 700,000 clones, approximately 87% seen once, with around 0.0099% in the top ten. The same data also went into a second study, on human thymus T cells. As that study records: The study used thymus tissue resected during corrective heart surgery. Repertoires sampled from thymus and blood appeared biased in V and J gene usage. Unrelated individuals reportedly shared highly overlapping thymic TCR repertoires.

This receptor was taken from a boy younger than two with a congenital heart defect. Input material: thymocytes. The chain uses TRBV9 and TRBJ2-3; TRBD2 is a possible D gene (5 bases). CDR3 residues: CASSVAPGVPHTDTQYF. The DNA for the CDR3 is TGTGCCAGCAGCGTAGCTCCCGGGGTCCCCCACACAGATACGCAGTATTTT.